These T cell receptor beta chains were read from a single sample in a study of type 1 and type 2 diabetes patients. A single record per CDR3 protein comes from TCRdb applying MiXCR to the multiplex PCR reads. The sample records 280,000 or so distinct CDR3 sequences, more than 40% being singletons. The sequencing sample was made of peripheral blood mononuclear cells (PBMCs). The receptors derive from a man aged 18 to 29 with type 2 diabetes. Both conserved end residues are part of each CDR3. D genes are given only for firm matches. Clone size is shown for a subset of rows, as once, few, many or a class of expanded clone.

clone size,D gene,V gene,J gene,CDR3 DNA,CDR3 protein
few,-,TRBV6-4,TRBJ2-5,TGTGCCAGCAGTGAATTCCCCTGGGAGACCCAGTACTTC,CASSEFPWETQYF
many,-,TRBV2,TRBJ1-6,TGTGCCAGCGTAGAGGAGAATTCACCCCTCCACTTT,CASVEENSPLHF
-,-,TRBV4-1,TRBJ2-7,TGCGCCAGCAGCTTCGCTGCGGAGTACGAGCAGTACTTC,CASSFAAEYEQYF
-,-,TRBV18,TRBJ2-7,TGTGCCAGCTCACCCGATGGCAGCCACGAGCAGTACTTC,CASSPDGSHEQYF
-,-,TRBV3-1,TRBJ1-4,TGTGCCAGCAGCCAAGACACAGGGAGGGAAAAACTGTTTTTT,CASSQDTGREKLFF
few,-,TRBV7-3,TRBJ1-1,TGTGCCAGCAGCGGCCTAAACACTGAAGCTTTCTTT,CASSGLNTEAFF
many,-,TRBV7-2,TRBJ2-7,TGTGCCAGCAGCCTCGACTACGAGCAGTACTTC,CASSLDYEQYF
few,-,TRBV19,TRBJ1-1,TGTGCCAGTCGCTACAGGGAAGGGGGAGCTTTCTTT,CASRYREGGAFF
few,-,TRBV4-1,TRBJ1-5,TGCGCCAGCAGCCAAGATCGGGGTCAGCCCCAGCATTTT,CASSQDRGQPQHF
-,TRBD1,TRBV9,TRBJ2-5,TGTGCCAGCAGTACAGGGGGTCAAGAGACCCAGTACTTC,CASSTGGQETQYF
-,TRBD1,TRBV7-3,TRBJ2-7,TGTGCCATAGGGGACAGCCCTTACGAGCAGTACTTC,CAIGDSPYEQYF
-,-,TRBV6-6,TRBJ1-1,TGTGCCAGCAGGGTGGGGTGGGGGGACACTGAAGCTTTCTTT,CASRVGWGDTEAFF
-,TRBD1,TRBV19,TRBJ1-6,TGTGCCAGTAGTGCTCGGGACAGAGGATCACCCCTCCACTTT,CASSARDRGSPLHF
few,-,TRBV6-6,TRBJ1-4,TGTGCCAGCAGGGACGGGGGCGCAACTAATGAAAAACTGTTTTTT,CASRDGGATNEKLFF
-,TRBD1,TRBV10-3,TRBJ1-5,TGTGCCATCAGTACCGACAGGGGGAATCAGCCCCAGCATTTT,CAISTDRGNQPQHF
-,-,TRBV10-1,TRBJ2-7,TGTGCCAGCAGCGTAGTGGAGGACAGCTACGAGCAGTACTTC,CASSVVEDSYEQYF
-,-,TRBV7-3,TRBJ2-2,TGTGCCAGCAGCCCAGGCCGGGAGCTGTTTTTT,CASSPGRELFF
-,TRBD1,TRBV4-1,TRBJ2-1,TGCGCCAGCAGCCAAGGTCGACAGGGTATTCGGAATGAGCAGTTCTTC,CASSQGRQGIRNEQFF
-,-,TRBV20-1,TRBJ1-2,TGCAGTGCTAGAGTGTTGCTCCGGGGTGGCTACACCTTC,CSARVLLRGGYTF
-,-,TRBV29-1,TRBJ1-2,TGCAGCGCTGAGGTTTCGAACTATGGCTACACCTTC,CSAEVSNYGYTF
-,-,TRBV6-6,TRBJ2-7,TGTGCCAGCAGTTGGAAGACGGACTCCTACGAGCAGTACTTC,CASSWKTDSYEQYF
-,-,TRBV7-2,TRBJ2-6,TGTGCCAGCAGCCAGGACAGTAGCTCTGGGGCCAACGTCCTGACTTTC,CASSQDSSSGANVLTF
-,-,TRBV24-1,TRBJ1-5,TGTGCCACCAGTGATAGAGCAGGGTATCAGCCCCAGCATTTT,CATSDRAGYQPQHF
-,-,TRBV4-1,TRBJ1-1,TGTGCCAGCAGCCAAGGCGTTGTCGCTGAAGCTTTCTTT,CASSQGVVAEAFF
once,-,TRBV5-1,TRBJ2-7,TGCGCCAGCAGCTTGGCCGTGGCAGGGGTCACGTACGAGCAGTACTTC,CASSLAVAGVTYEQYF
few,-,TRBV20-1,TRBJ1-6,TGCAGTGCTAGACGTGACAAAGGCTCACCCCTCCACTTT,CSARRDKGSPLHF
-,TRBD2,TRBV6-1,TRBJ2-5,TGTGCCAGCAGTGGACTAGCGGGGACCCAAGAGACCCAGTACTTC,CASSGLAGTQETQYF
-,-,TRBV2,TRBJ1-2,TGTGCCAGCAGTGAAGGGCGGCTCAGACACTATGGCTACACCTTC,CASSEGRLRHYGYTF
-,TRBD2,TRBV12-3/TRBV12-4,TRBJ2-3,TGTGCCAGCAGTCCCTTCCTAGCGGGAGTCCCAGATACGCAGTATTTT,CASSPFLAGVPDTQYF
many,TRBD1,TRBV10-3,TRBJ2-1,TGTGCCATCTCGGACAGGGGGCAAAACAATGAGCAGTTCTTC,CAISDRGQNNEQFF
-,-,TRBV12-3/TRBV12-4,TRBJ1-6,TGTGCCAGCAGTTTGGGTCAGGGGCCCTCACCCCTCCACTTT,CASSLGQGPSPLHF
many,-,TRBV2,TRBJ2-5,TGTGCCAGCAGCCCAGAGGGGGTCTTGGAGACCCAGTACTTC,CASSPEGVLETQYF
-,TRBD1,TRBV18,TRBJ1-1,TGTGCCAGCTCATCGGGGACAGGCGACACTGAAGCTTTCTTT,CASSSGTGDTEAFF
-,TRBD2,TRBV6-4,TRBJ2-7,TGTGCCAGCAGTGAGTCTAGCGGGACCTCCTACGAGCAGTACTTC,CASSESSGTSYEQYF
once,-,TRBV19,TRBJ2-7,TGTGCCAGCAGCTTAGGCGTGTTTGAGCAGTACTTC,CASSLGVFEQYF
-,-,TRBV30,TRBJ1-2,TGTGCCTGGAGTCTGGGGACGGACACGGGCTACACCTTC,CAWSLGTDTGYTF
-,TRBD1,TRBV14,TRBJ2-7,TGTGCCAGCAGCCGAGACAGGGACGAGCAGTACTTC,CASSRDRDEQYF
-,TRBD1,TRBV4-1,TRBJ1-6,TGCGCCAGCAGCCATACAGGGGTAGATTCACCCCTCCACTTT,CASSHTGVDSPLHF
-,-,TRBV30,TRBJ1-1,TGTGCCTGGAGTGCATCGGGGAACACTGAAGCTTTCTTT,CAWSASGNTEAFF
-,TRBD1,TRBV27,TRBJ2-7,TGTGCCAGCAAGACCGGGACAGGGACTAACGAGCAGTACTTC,CASKTGTGTNEQYF
few,-,TRBV15,TRBJ1-2,TGTGCCACCAGCTTTGACAGAAACTATGGCTACACCTTC,CATSFDRNYGYTF
once,TRBD1,TRBV5-8,TRBJ1-6,TGTGCCAGCAGCAAGAGGGGGCCGGGATCACCCCTCCACTTT,CASSKRGPGSPLHF
-,-,TRBV12-3/TRBV12-4,TRBJ1-2,TGTGCCAGCAGTCAGGGAGGGGGCTACACCTTC,CASSQGGGYTF
few,TRBD1,TRBV12-3/TRBV12-4,TRBJ1-2,TGTGCCAGCAGTTTCAGGGACAGGGAGGACGGCTACACCTTC,CASSFRDREDGYTF
-,TRBD1,TRBV10-3,TRBJ1-1,TGTGTTATCAGTGAGTCGGGACAGTCGAACACTGAAGCTTTCTTT,CVISESGQSNTEAFF
few,-,TRBV10-3,TRBJ2-7,TGTGCCATCAGTGGGGGGGACTGGCTGGAGCAGTACTTC,CAISGGDWLEQYF
-,-,TRBV14,TRBJ1-1,TGTGCCAGCAGCCGAGATAACACTGAAGCTTTCTTT,CASSRDNTEAFF
-,-,TRBV30,TRBJ1-6,TGTGCCTGGAGTTTAAATAATTCACCCCTCCACTTT,CAWSLNNSPLHF
few,TRBD1,TRBV15,TRBJ1-2,TGTGCCACCAGCCGTCCCGGGACAGTGAATGGCTACACCTTC,CATSRPGTVNGYTF
few,-,TRBV27,TRBJ2-1,TGTGCCAGCAGTTCGACTGGGAGCTCCTACAATGAGCAGTTCTTC,CASSSTGSSYNEQFF
-,-,TRBV6-1,TRBJ1-6,TGTGCCAGCAGCCGCCCGGCCCCTTCACCCCTCCACTTT,CASSRPAPSPLHF
few,-,TRBV20-1,TRBJ1-2,TGCAGTGCATCACTCAAAGGCAGTGGGAACTATGGCTACACCTTC,CSASLKGSGNYGYTF